This entry concerns a single TCR beta chain. The sample originates from a study of T-cell memory formation after mild COVID-19. TCRdb analysed the 5' RACE reads with MiXCR anew, one entry per CDR3 protein. The table shows 300,000 to 400,000 distinct CDR3 sequences, with around 28% occurring only once. Germline V gene data show CDR1 as LGHDT and CDR2 as YNNKEL (reference sequence). Trimming took off 3 bases at V and 7 bases at J, with 7 bases between the two ends. The CDR3 runs 11 residues. The sequence was obtained from an adult woman who had mild COVID-19 (a few samples of this study predate the infection). Cell type and time point are not known. Sequences were obtained from PBMCs or a T cell subset sorted from them (not recorded which). The chain employs TRBV3-1 and TRBJ2-7; D is unresolved. CDR3 in amino acids: CASSHAREQYF. CDR3 DNA: TGTGCCAGCAGCCATGCTCGGGAGCAGTACTTC.